This T cell receptor beta chain was sequenced in a study of shared clonotypes between healthy human individuals. Overall study findings and caveats: Apart from blood, nothing was sampled; tissue repertoires likely differ. The small donor group covered limited genetic and exposure diversity. The sharing of roughly 5% of naive CD4 clonotypes was seen across a handful of donors.

Each donor was a Caucasian adult residing in Nashville, Tennessee. As concerns this clone: The antigen is not known.

Per the germline V gene, CDR1 is SGHRS and CDR2 is YFSETQ. The CDR3 contains 15 residues. Trimming took 0 bases from V and 4 from J, leaving 13 bases between them. The protocol was immunoSEQ multiplex PCR, while the TCRdb copy is restricted to in-frame clones and leaves out a portion. In the table there are approximately 2.3 million clones, approximately 95% of which are singletons. The clonotype was recovered from a man between 18 and 29 years old in good health. Some clones in this sample may be carry-over from other donors' samples. Sequencing was carried out using naive CD4+ T cells from PBMCs. The subset denotes: CD45RA+ positively selected. The V gene is TRBV5-1, the J gene TRBJ2-5; tentative D call: TRBD2 (6 bases). The CDR3 region has the DNA TGCGCCAGCAGCTTGGCCGACGGAGGGTCAGAGACCCAGTACTTC. The encoded protein is CASSLADGGSETQYF.